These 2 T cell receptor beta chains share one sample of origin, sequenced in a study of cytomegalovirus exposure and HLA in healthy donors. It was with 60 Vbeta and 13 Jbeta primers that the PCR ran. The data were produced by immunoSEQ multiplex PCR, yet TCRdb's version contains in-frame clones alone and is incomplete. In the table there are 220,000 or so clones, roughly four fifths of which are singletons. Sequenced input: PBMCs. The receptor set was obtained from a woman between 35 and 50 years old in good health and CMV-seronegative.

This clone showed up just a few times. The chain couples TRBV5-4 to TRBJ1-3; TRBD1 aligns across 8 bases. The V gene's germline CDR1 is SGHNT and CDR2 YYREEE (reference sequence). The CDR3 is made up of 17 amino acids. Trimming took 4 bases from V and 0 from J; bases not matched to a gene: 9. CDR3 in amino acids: CASSGEGQATSGNTIYF. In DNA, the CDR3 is TGTGCCAGCAGCGGAGAGGGACAGGCGACCTCTGGAAACACCATATATTTT. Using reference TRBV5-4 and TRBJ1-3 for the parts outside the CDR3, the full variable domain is ETGVTQSPTHLIKTRGQQVTLRCSSQSGHNTVSWYQQALGQGPQFIFQYYREEENGRGNFPPRFSGLQFPNYSSELNVNALELDDSALYLCASSGEGQATSGNTIYFGEGSWLTVV.

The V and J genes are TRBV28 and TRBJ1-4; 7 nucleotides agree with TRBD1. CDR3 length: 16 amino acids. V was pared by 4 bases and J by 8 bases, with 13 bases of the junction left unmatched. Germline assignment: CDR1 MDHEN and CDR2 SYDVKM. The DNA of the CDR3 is TGTGCCAGCAGTTCTCAAACAGGGGTCGGAGGAGAAAAACTGTTTTTT. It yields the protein CASSSQTGVGGEKLFF.